The 13 T cell receptor beta chains in this list originate from one sample, sequenced in a study of PD-1 blockade in classical Hodgkin lymphoma. The table came from immunoSEQ multiplex PCR; TCRdb's copy has only in-frame clones and leaves some out. Among tens of thousands of clones listed, more than 90% were seen once. As for time point: newly diagnosed, previously untreated cHL patient sample. Researchers report purifying CD4+ T cells from thawed PBMCs by magnetic negative selection. The sequenced sample consisted of CD4+ T cells from blood. These receptors originate from a human donor with classical Hodgkin lymphoma.

The genes are TRBV18 and TRBJ1-3; D is possibly TRBD1 (5 bases). This CDR3 is 16 amino acids long. The germline V and J ends were trimmed by 2 bases and 4 bases, with 15 bases remaining between them. CDR1 is KGHSH, CDR2 LQKENI, per germline. CDR3 loop: CASSPNRLEMGNTIYF. In DNA form, the CDR3 reads TGTGCCAGCTCACCAAACAGGCTGGAGATGGGAAACACCATATATTTT.

This chain links TRBV27 with TRBJ1-2; D unresolved. This CDR3 is built from 14 residues. Trimming left V 6 bases short and J 2 bases short, with 13 bases between. Germline V gene lookup returns CDR1 MNHEY and CDR2 SMNVEV (reference sequence). The CDR3 region is CASRDLELNYGYTF. The CDR3 DNA reads as TGTGCCAGCAGGGACTTGGAATTAAACTATGGCTACACCTTC.

V usage is TRBV10-3 and J usage is TRBJ2-7; no firm D call. The CDR3 is 15 amino acids. V lost 3 bases and J 0 bases, leaving 12 bases between the germline ends. Germline CDR1 is ENHRY and CDR2 is SYGVKD. Written as DNA, the CDR3 is TGTGCCATCAGTGATCGGAGAAAAAGCTCCTACGAGCAGTACTTC. Amino acid sequence: CAISDRRKSSYEQYF.

CDR3 bases: TGTGCCAGCAGCTTCGGGGGCCCGAGCACAGATACGCAGTATTTT. Translated, it gives CASSFGGPSTDTQYF. The chain is built from TRBV5-6 and TRBJ2-3; D may correspond to TRBD1 or TRBD2 (6 bases each). V was trimmed by 2 bases and J by 0 bases, leaving 10 bases between them. Per germline, CDR1 SGHDT and CDR2 YYEEEE. The CDR3 has 15 residues. The whole variable domain, remainder taken from reference TRBV5-6 and TRBJ2-3, is DAGVTQSPTHLIKTRGQQVTLRCSPKSGHDTVSWYQQALGQGPQFIFQYYEEEERQRGNFPDRFSGHQFPNYSSELNVNALLLGDSALYLCASSFGGPSTDTQYFGPGTRLTVL.

The CDR3 spells CASSLEGDTQYF. DNA for the CDR3: TGCGCCAGCAGCTTGGAGGGAGATACGCAGTATTTT. This rearrangement joins TRBV5-1 to TRBJ2-3; D is ambiguous. Germline CDR1 and CDR2: SGHRS and YFSETQ. Trimming removed 0 bases from V and 5 bases from J, with 4 bases in between. The CDR3 totals 12 residues.

This chain connects TRBV11-2 to TRBJ2-7, with D tentatively TRBD2 (6 bases). V gave up 1 base and J gave up 0 bases, with 16 bases separating them. CDR1 is SGHAT and CDR2 is FQNNGV in the germline V gene. The CDR3 length is 17 residues. The CDR3 is CASSLAQAGTLSYEQYF. The CDR3 DNA is TGTGCCAGCAGCTTAGCGCAAGCGGGTACCCTCTCCTACGAGCAGTACTTC. Based on the CDR3 plus reference TRBV11-2 and TRBJ2-7, the full variable domain is EAGVAQSPRYKIIEKRQSVAFWCNPISGHATLYWYQQILGQGPKLLIQFQNNGVVDDSQLPKDRFSAERLKGVDSTLKIQPAKLEDSAVYLCASSLAQAGTLSYEQYFGPGTRLTVT.

Remarks on this clone: In the same sample, other DNA sequences code for this CDR3. This chain uses TRBV11-1 with TRBJ1-2, with 9 bases lining up with TRBD1. The CDR3 is 12 amino acids. V lost 3 bases and J lost 10; bases outside the gene matches: 3. The germline V gene encodes CDR1 SGHAT and CDR2 FQDESV (reference sequence). CDR3 coding DNA: TGTGCCAGCAGCTTGGGACAGGGAATCTACACCTTC. It is translated as CASSLGQGIYTF.

Only one count was recorded for this clone. V usage is TRBV2 and J usage is TRBJ2-4; 9 bases are shared with TRBD1. The CDR3 is 19 residues long. V shed 3 bases and J 0 bases; nucleotides not matched to a gene: 12. Germline lookup yields CDR1 SNHLY and CDR2 FYNNEI. CDR3 DNA: TGTGCCAGCAGTGACGGGACAGGGATACCAATCCTAGCCAAAAACATTCAGTACTTC. It yields the protein CASSDGTGIPILAKNIQYF. The full variable domain, completed using reference TRBV2 and TRBJ2-4, is EPEVTQTPSHQVTQMGQEVILRCVPISNHLYFYWYRQILGQKVEFLVSFYNNEISEKSEIFDDQFSVERPDGSNFTLKIRSTKLEDSAMYFCASSDGTGIPILAKNIQYFGAGTRLSVL.

This rearrangement joins TRBV18 to TRBJ2-5, with no clear D. Deletions cut 1 base from V and 7 bases from J, with 13 bases between. This CDR3 comprises 14 residues. Germline V gives CDR1 KGHSH, CDR2 LQKENI. For the CDR3, the DNA is TGTGCCAGCTCACCACGCACGATAGCAGGGACCCAGTACTTC. Amino acids: CASSPRTIAGTQYF.

The CDR3 nucleotides read TGCAGTGCTGTGTCGGGGGCGCAGTATTTT. As protein: CSAVSGAQYF. The chain is built from TRBV20-1 and TRBJ2-3; weak D call: TRBD2 (6 bases). Germline V lookup: CDR1 DFQATT, CDR2 SNEGSKA (reference sequence). This CDR3 spans 10 amino acids. The V end lost 5 bases, the J end lost 10 bases, and 10 bases lay between the germline ends.

This chain uses TRBV7-2 with TRBJ1-6, with no clear D. The V end lost 4 bases, the J end lost 10 bases, and 8 bases lay between the germline ends. Germline CDR1 reads SGHTA; CDR2 reads FQGNSA. CDR3 length: 12 amino acids. The CDR3 loop is CASSSVGSPLHF. The DNA of the CDR3 is TGTGCCAGCAGCTCCGTGGGATCACCCCTCCACTTT.

This chain uses TRBV9 with TRBJ1-3, with D perhaps matching TRBD1 (6 bases). The length of the CDR3 is 15 residues. Germline values: CDR1 SGDLS, CDR2 YYNGEE. V lost 4 bases to trimming and J lost 0 bases, with 11 bases between them. The CDR3 DNA reads TGTGCCAGCAGCAGAGGACAGAACTCTGGAAACACCATATATTTT. Amino acids: CASSRGQNSGNTIYF.

V is TRBV9 and J is TRBJ2-2; TRBD2 matches at 9 bases. The junction had 7 bases not matched to a gene; V was cut back by 4 bases and J by 3 bases. The CDR3 covers 16 residues. The germline V gene encodes CDR1 SGDLS and CDR2 YYNGEE. The CDR3 region has the DNA TGTGCCAGCAGCACAGGCGGGGGGGAGGACACCGGGGAGCTGTTTTTT. Encoded protein: CASSTGGGEDTGELFF.